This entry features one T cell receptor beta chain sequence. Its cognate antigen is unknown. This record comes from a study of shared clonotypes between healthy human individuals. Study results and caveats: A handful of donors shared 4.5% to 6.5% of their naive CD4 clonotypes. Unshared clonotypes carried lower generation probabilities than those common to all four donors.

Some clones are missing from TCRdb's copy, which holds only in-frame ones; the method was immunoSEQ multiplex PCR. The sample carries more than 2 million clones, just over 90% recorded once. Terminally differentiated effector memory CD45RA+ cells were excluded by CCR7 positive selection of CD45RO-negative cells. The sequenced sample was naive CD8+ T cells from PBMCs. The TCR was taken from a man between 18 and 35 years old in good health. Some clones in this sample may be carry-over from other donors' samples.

CDR3 bases: TGTGCCAGCAGTTTATCTGTTATCGGTGACATTCAGTACTTC. Its translation: CASSLSVIGDIQYF. The V and J genes are TRBV27 and TRBJ2-4; D not certain. CDR3 length equals 14 residues. Germline V gene data show CDR1 as MNHEY and CDR2 as SMNVEV (reference sequence). The V end lost 0 bases, the J end lost 8 bases, and 11 bases lay between the germline ends.